One sample yielded the 22 T cell receptor beta chains listed below, sequenced in a study of patients and donors after allogeneic stem cell transplantation. TCRdb re-analysed the RT-PCR reads in MiXCR, keeping a single row per CDR3 protein. The top ten hold 5.5% to 6.5% of the sample, which has 800,000 to 1,000,000 distinct CDR3 sequences, 18% seen once. Sequenced input: blood, either unsorted or a sorted T cell fraction (not recorded which). The receptor source for this set is a human donor who was either an allogeneic HSCT recipient or a stem cell or donor lymphocyte infusion donor (not recorded which). It is not recorded whose cells these are; they may come from a transplant donor.

This clonotype was detected many times. The CDR3 region has the DNA TGTGCCACCAGTGATGTACCGGGACAGGGCACAGATACGCAGTATTTT. This codes for CATSDVPGQGTDTQYF. The rearrangement joins TRBV24-1 to TRBJ2-3; 8 positions agree with TRBD1. The length of the CDR3 is 16 residues. CDR1 and CDR2 (germline): KGHDR, SFDVKD. With V trimmed by 3 bases and J by 1 base, 5 bases remained unmatched.

CDR3 sequence: CATRTEMNTEAFF. In nucleotides, the CDR3 is TGTGCCACCAGGACGGAGATGAACACTGAAGCTTTCTTT. The rearrangement joins TRBV2 to TRBJ1-1; D not resolved. V dropped 10 bases and J dropped 0 bases, with 12 bases sitting between them. Germline CDR1 SNHLY, CDR2 FYNNEI. The CDR3 runs to 13 residues.

This sequence joins TRBV28 and TRBJ2-5; no definite D call. In germline, CDR1 is MDHEN, CDR2 SYDVKM. V was cut by 8 bases and J by 4 bases, with 11 bases left in between. This CDR3 region has 12 residues. Here the CDR3 reads CASLKARETQYF. CDR3 DNA: TGTGCCAGCCTCAAGGCCAGAGAGACCCAGTACTTC.

CDR3 residues: CASSLFDRDSIYEQYF. The DNA for the CDR3 is TGTGCCAGCAGCCTATTTGACCGGGACTCCATCTACGAGCAGTACTTC. The rearrangement uses TRBV14 and TRBJ2-7, with D tentatively TRBD2 (6 bases). This CDR3 is 16 amino acids long. CDR1 and CDR2 (germline): SGHDN, FVKESK. Trimming took 4 bases from V and 3 from J, leaving 19 bases between them.

This clonotype was seen more than once but under ten times. The chain employs TRBV12-3 or TRBV12-4 and TRBJ2-7, with unresolved D. The CDR3 extends over 14 amino acids. Between the trimmed V and J ends, which lost 2 bases and 0 bases, there was a span of 8 bases. The CDR3 bases are TGTGCCAGCAGTTTAAGGGCAATCTCCTACGAGCAGTACTTC. Protein sequence: CASSLRAISYEQYF.

This clonotype was seen only a few times. This chain joins TRBV12-3 or TRBV12-4 and TRBJ2-4, with TRBD2 matching 13 bases. This CDR3 is 18 amino acids long. V lost 5 bases, J lost 8 bases, and 15 bases stayed unmatched. CDR3 in amino acids: CASSRFRTSGRMGDIQYF. The CDR3 DNA is TGTGCCAGCAGTCGATTCCGGACTAGCGGGAGAATGGGGGACATTCAGTACTTC.

The CDR3 nucleotides are TGCGCCAGCAGCCAAGATCTGGGGGCGCATGGAAACACCATATATTTT. Its translation: CASSQDLGAHGNTIYF. This chain links TRBV4-3 with TRBJ1-3; weak D call: TRBD1 (6 bases). The CDR3 spans 16 residues. V lost 0 bases to trimming and J lost 3 bases, with 12 bases between them. CDR1 and CDR2 (germline): LGHNA, YSLEER.

The V and J genes are TRBV6-1 and TRBJ2-5, with TRBD1 matching over 11 bases. Germline V gene data show CDR1 as MNHNS and CDR2 as SASEGT. CDR3 length equals 16 residues. V was clipped by 6 bases and J by 3 bases; unmatched bases: 9. The CDR3 spells CASRPGQGVGKETQYF. As DNA, the CDR3 is TGTGCCAGCAGGCCGGGACAGGGGGTTGGTAAAGAGACCCAGTACTTC.

This clonotype was seen more than once but under ten times. The chain has TRBV6-1 and TRBJ1-5; no clear D. Germline assignment: CDR1 MNHNS and CDR2 SASEGT. The CDR3 runs 15 residues. V gave up 1 base and J gave up 5 bases, with 12 bases separating them. The CDR3 nucleotides read TGTGCCAGCAGTGAAGGGGGAAGGGATTATCAGCCCCAGCATTTT. Translating gives CASSEGGRDYQPQHF.

The CDR3 bases are TGTGCCAGCAGCCAAGACGGCCTAGCGGATACGCAGTATTTT. It is translated as CASSQDGLADTQYF. This rearrangement joins TRBV3-1 to TRBJ2-3, with D possibly TRBD2 on 6 matching bases. From germline, CDR1 is LGHDT and CDR2 YNNKEL (reference sequence). The CDR3 totals 14 residues. Between the trimmed V and J ends, which lost 0 bases and 6 bases, there was a span of 10 bases.

This clonotype has just a few counts. This chain links TRBV5-1 with TRBJ2-1; D unresolved. Germline V lookup: CDR1 SGHRS, CDR2 YFSETQ. There are 16 residues in the CDR3. The V end lost 0 bases, the J end lost 0 bases, and 10 bases lay between the germline ends. For the CDR3, the DNA is TGCGCCAGCAGCTTGGAATTCTGGAGCTCCTACAATGAGCAGTTCTTC. Protein: CASSLEFWSSYNEQFF. Full variable domain (outside the CDR3, taken from reference TRBV5-1 and TRBJ2-1): KAGVTQTPRYLIKTRGQQVTLSCSPISGHRSVSWYQQTPGQGLQFLFEYFSETQRNKGNFPGRFSGRQFSNSRSEMNVSTLELGDSALYLCASSLEFWSSYNEQFFGPGTRLTVL.

The rearrangement links TRBV4-3 to TRBJ2-1; 8 bases fit TRBD2. The germline CDR1 and CDR2 sequences are LGHNA and YSLEER. This CDR3 has 15 residues. The trim removed 1 base at V and 5 bases at J, leaving 4 bases unmatched. The chain's CDR3 is CASSQARGAHNEQFF. The DNA of the CDR3 is TGCGCCAGCAGCCAAGCGCGGGGGGCCCACAATGAGCAGTTCTTC.

The table lists this clonotype with a few counts. The J gene is TRBJ2-1, the V gene TRBV12-3 or TRBV12-4; TRBD2 is a possible D gene (7 bases). The CDR3 has 13 amino acids. V was cut by 6 bases and J by 7 bases, with 13 bases left in between. The CDR3: CASSHGGANEQFF. For the CDR3, the DNA is TGTGCCAGCAGCCATGGGGGGGCGAATGAGCAGTTCTTC.

This clonotype was observed a handful of times. The V call is TRBV4-1, the J call TRBJ2-1, with TRBD2 matching 8 bases. CDR1 MGHRA and CDR2 YSYEKL come from the germline V gene. The CDR3 sequence is 16 residues long. V shed 1 base and J 10 bases; nucleotides not matched to a gene: 12. Here the CDR3 DNA reads TGCGCCAGCAGCCAAGGAGTTAGCGGGGTTGGGGAGGAGCAGTTCTTC. This codes for CASSQGVSGVGEEQFF.

This clonotype was observed a few times. The chain couples TRBV24-1 to TRBJ1-5; no reliable D call. The CDR3 runs to 15 residues. Germline lookup yields CDR1 KGHDR and CDR2 SFDVKD. The V and J ends lost 4 bases and 4 bases respectively, with 13 bases between them. The CDR3 DNA is TGTGCCACCAGTGACGGAAATAAACCTAATCAGCCCCAGCATTTT. The encoded protein is CATSDGNKPNQPQHF.

This clonotype was detected only a few times. The CDR3 sequence is CASSITPDRVYGYTF. CDR3 DNA: TGTGCCAGCAGCATAACGCCGGACAGAGTCTATGGCTACACCTTC. The V call is TRBV9, the J call TRBJ1-2, with TRBD1 as a possible D gene (6 bases). From germline, CDR1 is SGDLS and CDR2 YYNGEE. The CDR3 has 15 residues. V shed 4 bases and J shed 4 bases, with 17 bases lying between them.

Remarks on this clonotype: One end of the junction fails to match germline, which may point to a read error. CDR3 amino acids: CASSLIAGRTYEQNF. CDR3 sequence (DNA): TGTGCCAGCAGCTTAATAGCGGGGAGAACCTACGAGCAGAACTTC. The chain employs TRBV7-9 and TRBJ2-7, with 8 bases matching TRBD2. The V gene's germline CDR1 is SEHNR and CDR2 FQNEAQ (reference sequence). The CDR3 is made up of 15 amino acids.

This chain's CDR3 is CASSSPPRGDRIYEQYF. The DNA of the CDR3 is TGTGCCAGCAGCTCCCCTCCTAGGGGTGACCGGATATACGAGCAGTACTTC. The V call is TRBV7-9, the J call TRBJ2-7; possible D gene TRBD1, 5 bases. Germline V gene lookup returns CDR1 SEHNR and CDR2 FQNEAQ (reference sequence). V lost 4 bases to trimming and J lost 4 bases, with 23 bases between them. The CDR3 has 17 residues.

The CDR3: CSAGGRTNEKLFF. The CDR3 DNA reads as TGCAGTGCCGGGGGGAGGACTAATGAAAAACTGTTTTTT. V usage is TRBV20-1 and J usage is TRBJ1-4; D is perhaps TRBD1 (5 bases). CDR3 length equals 13 residues. Germline loops: CDR1 DFQATT, CDR2 SNEGSKA (reference sequence). Trimming took off 6 bases at V and 2 bases at J, with 10 bases between the two ends.

The chain employs TRBV19 and TRBJ1-1; 8 bases line up with TRBD1. V was pared by 4 bases and J by 3 bases, with 10 bases of the junction left unmatched. The CDR3 length is 16 residues. From germline, CDR1 is LNHDA and CDR2 SQIVND (reference sequence). For the CDR3, the DNA is TGTGCCAGTAGTACTTCGCAGGGGGCTAAAGACACTGAAGCTTTCTTT. It specifies CASSTSQGAKDTEAFF.

This chain uses TRBV10-3 with TRBJ2-4; possibly TRBD2 for D (6 bases). CDR1 ENHRY and CDR2 SYGVKD come from the germline V gene. The length of the CDR3 is 15 residues. With 3 bases removed from V and 0 bases from J, the gap between germline ends came to 9 bases. CDR3 protein: CAISDGSKAKNIQYF. The CDR3 region has the DNA TGTGCCATCAGTGACGGGAGTAAAGCCAAAAACATTCAGTACTTC.

This clonotype was observed at least ten times. This sequence joins TRBV29-1 and TRBJ2-4; D is unclear. The CDR3 runs to 14 residues. Per the germline V gene, CDR1 is SQVTM and CDR2 is ANQGSEA. V lost 5 bases, J lost 4 bases, and 15 bases lay in between. The CDR3 coding sequence is TGCAGCGTTTTAGAGAATAGGAAAAAAAACATTCAGTACTTC. Translating gives CSVLENRKKNIQYF.